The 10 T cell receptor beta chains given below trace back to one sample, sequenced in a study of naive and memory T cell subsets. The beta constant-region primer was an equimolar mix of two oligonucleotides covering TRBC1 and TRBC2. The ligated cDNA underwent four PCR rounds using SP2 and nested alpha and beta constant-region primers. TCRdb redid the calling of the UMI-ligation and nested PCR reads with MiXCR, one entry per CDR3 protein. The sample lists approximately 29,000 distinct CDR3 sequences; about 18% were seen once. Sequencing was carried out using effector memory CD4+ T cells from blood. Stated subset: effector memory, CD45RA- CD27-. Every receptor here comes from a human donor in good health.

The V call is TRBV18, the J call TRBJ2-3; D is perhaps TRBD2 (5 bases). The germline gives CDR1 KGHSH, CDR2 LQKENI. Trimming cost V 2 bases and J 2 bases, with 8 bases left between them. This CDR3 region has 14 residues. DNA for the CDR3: TGTGCCAGCTCACCAAGACGGGACACAGATACGCAGTATTTT. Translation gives CASSPRRDTDTQYF.

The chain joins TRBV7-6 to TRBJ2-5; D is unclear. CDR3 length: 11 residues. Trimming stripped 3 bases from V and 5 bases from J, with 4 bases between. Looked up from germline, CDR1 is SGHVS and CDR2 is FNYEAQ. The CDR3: CASSFRETQYF. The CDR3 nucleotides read TGTGCCAGCAGCTTTAGGGAGACCCAGTACTTC.

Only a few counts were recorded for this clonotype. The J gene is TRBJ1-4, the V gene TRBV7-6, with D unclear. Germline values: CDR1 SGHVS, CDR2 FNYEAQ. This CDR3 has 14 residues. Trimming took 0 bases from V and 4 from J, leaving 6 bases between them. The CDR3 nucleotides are TGTGCCAGCAGCTTAGCCGGATTTAATGAAAAACTGTTTTTT. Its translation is CASSLAGFNEKLFF.

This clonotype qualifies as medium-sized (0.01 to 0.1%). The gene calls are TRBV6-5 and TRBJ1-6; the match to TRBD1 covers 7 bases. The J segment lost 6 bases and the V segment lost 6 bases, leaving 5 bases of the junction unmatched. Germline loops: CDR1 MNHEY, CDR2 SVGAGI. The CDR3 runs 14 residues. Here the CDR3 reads CASSLDRRNSPLHF. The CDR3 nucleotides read TGTGCCAGCAGCTTGGACAGGCGTAATTCACCCCTCCACTTT.

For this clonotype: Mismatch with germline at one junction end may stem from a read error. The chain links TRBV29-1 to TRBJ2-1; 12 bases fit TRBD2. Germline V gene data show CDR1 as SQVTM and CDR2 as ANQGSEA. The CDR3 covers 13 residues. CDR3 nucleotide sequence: TGCAGCGTTGAGAAGACTAGCGGGAGAAGTCCTCTCTTC. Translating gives CSVEKTSGRSPLF.

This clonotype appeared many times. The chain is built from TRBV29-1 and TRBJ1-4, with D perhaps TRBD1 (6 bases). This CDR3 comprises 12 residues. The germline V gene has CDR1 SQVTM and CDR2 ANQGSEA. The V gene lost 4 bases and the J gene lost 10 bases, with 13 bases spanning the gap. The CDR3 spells CSVGSTTGKLFF. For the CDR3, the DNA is TGCAGCGTTGGGTCTACGACAGGAAAACTGTTTTTT. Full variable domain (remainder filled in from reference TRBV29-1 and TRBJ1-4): SAVISQKPSRDICQRGTSLTIQCQVDSQVTMMFWYRQQPGQSLTLIATANQGSEATYESGFVIDKFPISRPNLTFSTLTVSNMSPEDSSIYLCSVGSTTGKLFFGSGTQLSVL.

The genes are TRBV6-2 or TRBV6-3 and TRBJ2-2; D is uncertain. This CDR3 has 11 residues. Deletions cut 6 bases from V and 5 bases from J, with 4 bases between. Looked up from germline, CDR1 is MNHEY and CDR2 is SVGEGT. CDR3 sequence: CASRRTGELFF. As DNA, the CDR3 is TGTGCCAGCAGGCGGACCGGGGAGCTGTTTTTT.

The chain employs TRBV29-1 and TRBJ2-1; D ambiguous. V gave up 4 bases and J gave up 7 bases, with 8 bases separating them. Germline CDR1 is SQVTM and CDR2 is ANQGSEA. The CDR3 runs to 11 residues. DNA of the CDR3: TGCAGCGTTGGCGTAACGAATGAGCAGTTCTTC. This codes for CSVGVTNEQFF.

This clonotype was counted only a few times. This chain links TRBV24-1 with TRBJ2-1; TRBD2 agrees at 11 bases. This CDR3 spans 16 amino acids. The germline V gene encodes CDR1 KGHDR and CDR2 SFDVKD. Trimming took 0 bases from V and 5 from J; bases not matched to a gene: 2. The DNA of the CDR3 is TGTGCCACCAGTGATTTGCAGACTAGCGGGAACAATGAGCAGTTCTTC. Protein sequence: CATSDLQTSGNNEQFF.

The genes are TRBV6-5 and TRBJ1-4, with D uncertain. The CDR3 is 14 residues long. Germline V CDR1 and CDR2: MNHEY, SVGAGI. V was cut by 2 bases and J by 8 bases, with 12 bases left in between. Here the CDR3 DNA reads TGTGCCAGCAGTTACCGCAGGTCGAACGAAAAACTGTTTTTT. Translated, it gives CASSYRRSNEKLFF.